This TCR beta chain was captured by sequencing in a study of shared clonotypes between healthy human individuals. General study results and limits: Clonotype sharing across donors was expected to vary with sequencing depth. Larger richness was generally estimated for naive than memory subsets.

A remark on this clone: Its antigen remains unknown.

Repertoires were generated with immunoSEQ multiplex PCR, while TCRdb's copy carries only in-frame clones and drops some. The sample holds about 800,000 clones, just over 95% seen once. CD45RO-negative cells were positively selected for CCR7, leaving out terminally differentiated effector memory CD45RA+ cells. The receptor was isolated from a man aged 25-40 years in good health. The sequencing input was naive CD8+ T cells sorted from blood.

CDR3 protein: CASSAQTGDGGYTF. As DNA, the CDR3 is TGTGCCAGCAGCGCCCAGACAGGGGACGGTGGCTACACCTTC. The rearrangement uses TRBV9 and TRBJ1-2, with TRBD1 identical over 8 bases. V lost 3 bases to trimming and J lost 7 bases; unmatched junction nucleotides: 8. Germline-derived CDR1 and CDR2 are SGDLS and YYNGEE. CDR3 length equals 14 residues.